Listed here are 13 T cell receptor beta chains from one sample, sequenced in a study of blood T cell repertoires in COVID-19. Clones were read by immunoSEQ multiplex PCR, and TCRdb kept only the in-frame ones, dropping some. The repertoire holds about 220,000 clones, with 82% as singletons. The sample consisted of PBMCs or T cells enriched from blood (not recorded which). The receptors were sampled from a woman aged 55-70 years who had recovered from COVID-19.

The rearrangement links TRBV19 to TRBJ1-5, with D possibly matching TRBD1 (5 bases). The germline gives CDR1 LNHDA, CDR2 SQIVND (reference sequence). V shed 3 bases and J shed 2 bases, with 14 bases lying between them. CDR3 length equals 16 residues. CDR3 residues: CASSIGEGRGNQPQHF. CDR3 DNA sequence: TGTGCCAGTAGTATTGGGGAGGGGAGGGGCAATCAGCCCCAGCATTTT.

The chain combines TRBV19 with TRBJ1-1; TRBD1 might be the D (5 bases). V dropped 5 bases and J dropped 5 bases, with 12 bases sitting between them. The CDR3 runs to 13 residues. Germline V gene lookup returns CDR1 LNHDA and CDR2 SQIVND (reference sequence). CDR3 DNA: TGTGCCAGTAGTCAGCAGGGTCGAACTGAAGCTTTCTTT. This encodes CASSQQGRTEAFF.

This sequence joins TRBV10-3 and TRBJ1-1; a weak D match, TRBD1 (6 bases). CDR1 is ENHRY, CDR2 SYGVKD, per germline. Trimming cost V 8 bases and J 3 bases, with 13 bases left between them. CDR3 length: 13 amino acids. The CDR3 loop reads CAIFGAGDTEAFF. CDR3 bases: TGTGCCATCTTTGGGGCAGGGGACACTGAAGCTTTCTTT.

This chain links TRBV6-5 with TRBJ1-1; no definite D call. Germline loops: CDR1 MNHEY, CDR2 SVGAGI. The length of the CDR3 is 14 residues. Trimming took off 6 bases at V and 4 bases at J, with 15 bases between the two ends. CDR3 DNA sequence: TGTGCCAGCAGCTCCGGGGTCGTCGGCACTGAAGCTTTCTTT. Its protein product is CASSSGVVGTEAFF.

Concerning this clone: At the DNA level, this CDR3 is encoded by other sequences in the same sample as well. The chain has TRBV19 and TRBJ2-1; 11 bases fit TRBD2. Germline V gives CDR1 LNHDA, CDR2 SQIVND (reference sequence). This CDR3 has 16 amino acids. The ends lost 0 bases at V and 6 bases at J; junction bases unmatched: 4. The CDR3 DNA follows: TGTGCCAGTAGTATAGAGAGGCTAGCGGGGGGCAATGAGCAGTTCTTC. The encoded protein is CASSIERLAGGNEQFF.

This clone appeared a few times. The chain carries TRBV3-1 (or the pseudogene TRBV3-2) and TRBJ1-4; tentatively, D is TRBD1 (6 bases). V lost 0 bases and J 8 bases, leaving 13 bases between the germline ends. The germline V gene has CDR1 LGHDT and CDR2 YNNKEL (reference sequence). There are 15 residues in the CDR3. Written as DNA, the CDR3 is TGTGCCAGCAGCCAAGAGGGCAGGGGAGAAGAAAAACTGTTTTTT. It translates to CASSQEGRGEEKLFF.

The chain joins TRBV5-6 to TRBJ2-2; D is possibly TRBD1 (6 bases). Germline assignment: CDR1 SGHDT and CDR2 YYEEEE. V was shortened by 4 bases and J by 8 bases, with 15 bases between the two germline ends. The CDR3 totals 14 residues. The CDR3 DNA reads TGTGCCAGCAGCCCACGGACAGCACTAGGGGAGCTGTTTTTT. As protein: CASSPRTALGELFF.

This clone was recorded only once. The rearrangement joins TRBV9 to TRBJ1-5, with 10 nucleotides matching TRBD1. Germline-derived CDR1 and CDR2 are SGDLS and YYNGEE. This CDR3 spans 19 amino acids. J was trimmed by 0 bases and V by 0 bases; bases with no gene match: 9. The CDR3 is CASSVEFGTGVYSNQPQHF. The CDR3 DNA follows: TGTGCCAGCAGCGTAGAGTTTGGGACAGGGGTTTATAGCAATCAGCCCCAGCATTTT.

The genes are TRBV12-5 and TRBJ2-2; TRBD1 matches 7 bases. V trimming: 1 base; J trimming: 5 bases; junction bases outside the gene matches: 1. Per germline, CDR1 LGHNT and CDR2 FRNRAP. This CDR3 contains 14 residues. In DNA, the CDR3 is TGTGCTAGTGGTTTGGAGGGGGCGACCGGGGAGCTGTTTTTT. Translated: CASGLEGATGELFF.

This clone occurred a few times. This chain uses TRBV10-3 with TRBJ1-5; TRBD1 is a possible D gene (6 bases). Trimming cost V 3 bases and J 6 bases, with 21 bases left between them. Germline V CDR1 and CDR2: ENHRY, SYGVKD. The CDR3 consists of 17 residues. Here the CDR3 reads CAISEGQGHPASQPQHF. The CDR3 nucleotides are TGTGCCATCAGTGAAGGGCAGGGGCATCCAGCATCTCAGCCCCAGCATTTT.

The rearrangement joins TRBV9 to TRBJ2-1, with TRBD2 matching over 13 bases. The CDR3 spans 21 residues. Per the germline V gene, CDR1 is SGDLS and CDR2 is YYNGEE. The junction had 15 bases not matched to a gene; V was cut back by 2 bases and J by 1 base. This chain's CDR3 is CASSVLPKTGTSGKSYNEQFF. The CDR3 nucleotides are TGTGCCAGCAGCGTTTTGCCCAAGACCGGGACTAGCGGGAAGTCCTACAATGAGCAGTTCTTC.

The V call is TRBV23-1, the J call TRBJ1-2; D is unresolved. TRBV23-1 is an open reading frame, and its role is uncertain. This CDR3 is 13 amino acids long. V was shortened by 6 bases and J by 6 bases, with 14 bases between the two germline ends. The DNA of the CDR3 is TGCGCCAGCAGCCATATAGCCCGCAATGGCTACACCTTC. Protein product: CASSHIARNGYTF.

CDR3 sequence: CASSTLTGSSYEQYF. Here the CDR3 DNA reads TGTGCCAGTAGTACCTTGACAGGGAGCTCCTACGAGCAGTACTTC. J is TRBJ2-7 and V is TRBV19, with TRBD1 matching over 7 bases. CDR3 length: 15 amino acids. The germline gives CDR1 LNHDA, CDR2 SQIVND (reference sequence). Germline trimming cut 4 bases from V and 0 bases from J; bases unmatched to any gene: 6.